These T cell receptor beta chains were read from a single sample in a study of blood T cell repertoires in COVID-19. Sequencing was performed with immunoSEQ multiplex PCR; in TCRdb, only in-frame clones are kept and a portion is missing. This sample has some 97,000 clones, with approximately 84% found just once. Sample: peripheral blood. These receptors were obtained from a young man in a cohort sampled during active COVID-19. Each CDR3 is given with its conserved first and last residue. Fields, in order: clone size, V gene, D gene, J gene, CDR3 DNA, CDR3 protein. The D gene is left open where the match is weak. Clone size is not always given. Where it is, it says once, few, many or a class for expanded clones.

abundance: -; v_gene: TRBV6-5; d_gene: TRBD1; j_gene: TRBJ1-1; CDR3nt: TGTGCCAGCAGTTACGGTAGGACAGGGATAAGAACTTTCTTT; CDR3aa: CASSYGRTGIRTFF
abundance: -; v_gene: TRBV4-1; d_gene: -; j_gene: TRBJ1-3; CDR3nt: TGCGCCAGCAGTACAGCCGACTCTGGAAACACCATATATTTT; CDR3aa: CASSTADSGNTIYF
abundance: -; v_gene: TRBV28; d_gene: TRBD2; j_gene: TRBJ2-3; CDR3nt: TGTGCCACTGGGGCTAGCGGACCAGATACGCAGTATTTT; CDR3aa: CATGASGPDTQYF
abundance: -; v_gene: TRBV21-1; d_gene: -; j_gene: TRBJ2-7; CDR3nt: TGTGCCAGCAGGCCCCCCGACAGGGGTGGGTACGAGCAGTACTTC; CDR3aa: CASRPPDRGGYEQYF
abundance: -; v_gene: TRBV10-3; d_gene: TRBD1; j_gene: TRBJ1-2; CDR3nt: TGTGCCATCAGTGAGTACCAGGGGGCGGTCGATGGCTACACCTTC; CDR3aa: CAISEYQGAVDGYTF
abundance: -; v_gene: TRBV20-1; d_gene: TRBD1; j_gene: TRBJ2-7; CDR3nt: TGCAGTGCTAGTCAGGGGGCCTACGAGCAGTACTTC; CDR3aa: CSASQGAYEQYF
abundance: -; v_gene: TRBV10-3; d_gene: TRBD1; j_gene: TRBJ1-2; CDR3nt: TGTGCCATCAGTCGAGGACAGGGCGAATTCTATGGCTACACCTTC; CDR3aa: CAISRGQGEFYGYTF
abundance: -; v_gene: TRBV7-9; d_gene: -; j_gene: TRBJ2-7; CDR3nt: TGTGCCAGCAGCTTACAAGGGGTCTACGAGCAGTACTTC; CDR3aa: CASSLQGVYEQYF
abundance: -; v_gene: TRBV27; d_gene: -; j_gene: TRBJ1-6; CDR3nt: TGTGCCAGCAGGGGGAGAATAGGACAGTATAATTCACCCCTCCACTTT; CDR3aa: CASRGRIGQYNSPLHF
abundance: -; v_gene: TRBV12-3/TRBV12-4; d_gene: TRBD1; j_gene: TRBJ2-3; CDR3nt: TGTGCCAGCAGTTTAACAGGGGAGGATACGCAGTATTTT; CDR3aa: CASSLTGEDTQYF
abundance: -; v_gene: TRBV20-1; d_gene: -; j_gene: TRBJ2-2; CDR3nt: TGCAGTGCTAGTGTTAGCGGGAACACCGGGGAGCTGTTTTTT; CDR3aa: CSASVSGNTGELFF
abundance: -; v_gene: TRBV28; d_gene: TRBD1; j_gene: TRBJ1-2; CDR3nt: TGTGCCAGCAGTTCGACCCGGGACAGGGGTGTACTGGGTGGCTACACCTTC; CDR3aa: CASSSTRDRGVLGGYTF
abundance: -; v_gene: TRBV30; d_gene: -; j_gene: TRBJ2-3; CDR3nt: TGTGCCTGGTCCGCGGGGCGGGGCCTCACAGATACGCAGTATTTT; CDR3aa: CAWSAGRGLTDTQYF
abundance: -; v_gene: TRBV19; d_gene: -; j_gene: TRBJ1-2; CDR3nt: TGTGCCAGTAGTGCTCAGGGGTCTCGTGGCTACACCTTC; CDR3aa: CASSAQGSRGYTF
abundance: -; v_gene: TRBV20-1; d_gene: -; j_gene: TRBJ1-2; CDR3nt: TGCAGTGCTAGTGGGGGAGATGGCTACACCTTC; CDR3aa: CSASGGDGYTF
abundance: -; v_gene: TRBV10-3; d_gene: TRBD2; j_gene: TRBJ2-3; CDR3nt: TGTGCCACCGACGCTAGCGGGGGGCGCACAGATACGCAGTATTTT; CDR3aa: CATDASGGRTDTQYF
abundance: -; v_gene: TRBV5-1; d_gene: -; j_gene: TRBJ1-2; CDR3nt: TGCGCCAGCAGCTTGGGCGGAGAAGCTAACTATGGCTACACCTTC; CDR3aa: CASSLGGEANYGYTF
abundance: -; v_gene: TRBV6-4; d_gene: -; j_gene: TRBJ1-5; CDR3nt: TGTGCCAGCAGTGCTCGGCACGGGGCGGGACAGCCCCAGCATTTT; CDR3aa: CASSARHGAGQPQHF
abundance: few; v_gene: TRBV7-9; d_gene: TRBD1; j_gene: TRBJ1-1; CDR3nt: TGTGCCAGCAGCTTGACAGGGATGAGAACTGAAGCTTTCTTT; CDR3aa: CASSLTGMRTEAFF
abundance: -; v_gene: TRBV19; d_gene: -; j_gene: TRBJ1-5; CDR3nt: TGTGCCAGTAGTTCCGGGAAGGGGGAATGGAATCAGCCCCAGCATTTT; CDR3aa: CASSSGKGEWNQPQHF
abundance: -; v_gene: TRBV29-1; d_gene: TRBD2; j_gene: TRBJ2-1; CDR3nt: TGCAGCGTTGATGGTCTAGCGGGGGACCTCAATGAGCAGTTCTTC; CDR3aa: CSVDGLAGDLNEQFF
abundance: -; v_gene: TRBV6-1; d_gene: -; j_gene: TRBJ2-3; CDR3nt: TGTGCCAGCAGTGAAATCGGGGGGCGTATCGGGGGCACAGATACGCAGTATTTT; CDR3aa: CASSEIGGRIGGTDTQYF
abundance: -; v_gene: TRBV18; d_gene: -; j_gene: TRBJ1-5; CDR3nt: TGTGCCAGCTCACCTCAACAGGGAAATCAGCCCCAGCATTTT; CDR3aa: CASSPQQGNQPQHF
abundance: once; v_gene: TRBV9; d_gene: -; j_gene: TRBJ1-4; CDR3nt: TGTGCCTTCCCCCCGTGGGGGGTGGGTGAAAAACTGTTTTTT; CDR3aa: CAFPPWGVGEKLFF
abundance: -; v_gene: TRBV5-1; d_gene: TRBD1; j_gene: TRBJ1-2; CDR3nt: TGCGCCAGTGGGACAGGGAGTGGCTATGGCTACACCTTC; CDR3aa: CASGTGSGYGYTF
abundance: -; v_gene: TRBV9; d_gene: -; j_gene: TRBJ2-2; CDR3nt: TGTGCCAGCAGCGTACAGGGGAACACCGGGGAGCTGTTTTTT; CDR3aa: CASSVQGNTGELFF
abundance: -; v_gene: TRBV6-5; d_gene: -; j_gene: TRBJ1-5; CDR3nt: TGTGCCAGCAGTCAGGGCAGCAATCAGCCCCAGCATTTT; CDR3aa: CASSQGSNQPQHF
abundance: -; v_gene: TRBV10-3; d_gene: -; j_gene: TRBJ2-6; CDR3nt: TGTGCCATCAGTGCCGACAGGACCTCTGGGGCCAACGTCCTGACTTTC; CDR3aa: CAISADRTSGANVLTF
abundance: once; v_gene: TRBV7-2; d_gene: -; j_gene: TRBJ2-7; CDR3nt: TGTGCCAGCAGCGGAGACTCGTCCGCTACCTACGAGCAGTACTTC; CDR3aa: CASSGDSSATYEQYF
abundance: -; v_gene: TRBV6-5; d_gene: TRBD1; j_gene: TRBJ1-6; CDR3nt: TGTGCCAGCAGAGACGACAGGGGACTTTCACCCCTCCACTTT; CDR3aa: CASRDDRGLSPLHF
abundance: -; v_gene: TRBV11-2; d_gene: TRBD1; j_gene: TRBJ2-7; CDR3nt: TGTGCCAGCAGCTTAGCAGGGGGTGTCTACGAGCAGTACTTC; CDR3aa: CASSLAGGVYEQYF
abundance: -; v_gene: TRBV29-1; d_gene: TRBD2; j_gene: TRBJ2-5; CDR3nt: TGCAGCGTTGCCAAAAGACTAGCGCTTGAAGAGACCCAGTACTTC; CDR3aa: CSVAKRLALEETQYF
abundance: few; v_gene: TRBV29-1; d_gene: TRBD1; j_gene: TRBJ1-2; CDR3nt: TGCAGCGTTGGCGGACAGGGGGATGGATATGGCTACACCTTC; CDR3aa: CSVGGQGDGYGYTF
abundance: once; v_gene: TRBV18; d_gene: TRBD1; j_gene: TRBJ1-2; CDR3nt: TGTGCCAGCTCACCAGCGACAGGGGAATGGGGCTACACCTTC; CDR3aa: CASSPATGEWGYTF
abundance: -; v_gene: TRBV19; d_gene: -; j_gene: TRBJ1-2; CDR3nt: TGTGCCAGTACGGGGATACAAGCTAACTATGGCTACACCTTC; CDR3aa: CASTGIQANYGYTF
abundance: -; v_gene: TRBV18; d_gene: TRBD1; j_gene: TRBJ1-5; CDR3nt: TGTGCCAGCTCACCCCGGGACAGGGCGTTCCCCTATCAGCCCCAGCATTTT; CDR3aa: CASSPRDRAFPYQPQHF
abundance: -; v_gene: TRBV16; d_gene: -; j_gene: TRBJ1-5; CDR3nt: TGTGCCAGCAGCCAATCGGGGGGGTTCAATCAGCCCCAGCATTTT; CDR3aa: CASSQSGGFNQPQHF
abundance: -; v_gene: TRBV5-1; d_gene: TRBD1; j_gene: TRBJ1-2; CDR3nt: TGCGCCAGCAGCTTGGCAGGGGGCTATGGCTACACCTTC; CDR3aa: CASSLAGGYGYTF
abundance: -; v_gene: TRBV5-1; d_gene: -; j_gene: TRBJ2-1; CDR3nt: TGCGCCAGCAGCTTGGGGGACGACTGGGGGAGGACGAGTGAGCAGTTCTTC; CDR3aa: CASSLGDDWGRTSEQFF
abundance: -; v_gene: TRBV29-1; d_gene: -; j_gene: TRBJ2-7; CDR3nt: TGCAGCGTTCTTAAACAGGGATTTTCCTACGAGCAGTACTTC; CDR3aa: CSVLKQGFSYEQYF
abundance: -; v_gene: TRBV3-1/TRBV3-2; d_gene: -; j_gene: TRBJ2-7; CDR3nt: TGTGCCAGCAGCCAAGCCAAAACCTACGAGCAGTACTTC; CDR3aa: CASSQAKTYEQYF
abundance: -; v_gene: TRBV3-1/TRBV3-2; d_gene: TRBD2; j_gene: TRBJ2-3; CDR3nt: TGTGCCAGCAGCCGGGACTACCCCACAGATACGCAGTATTTT; CDR3aa: CASSRDYPTDTQYF
abundance: -; v_gene: TRBV29-1; d_gene: -; j_gene: TRBJ1-2; CDR3nt: TGCAGCGTTGAAGATCCGAACACGAGGGGCTACACCTTC; CDR3aa: CSVEDPNTRGYTF
abundance: -; v_gene: TRBV28; d_gene: -; j_gene: TRBJ1-2; CDR3nt: TGTGCCAGCACCGCCCAGGGGCTTAACTATGGCTACACCTTC; CDR3aa: CASTAQGLNYGYTF
abundance: -; v_gene: TRBV4-3; d_gene: TRBD2; j_gene: TRBJ2-1; CDR3nt: TGCGCCAGCAGCCAAGATCTGCCGACTAGCGGCCGAAATGAGCAGTTCTTC; CDR3aa: CASSQDLPTSGRNEQFF
abundance: once; v_gene: TRBV19; d_gene: TRBD1; j_gene: TRBJ2-7; CDR3nt: TGTGCCAGTAGTATCGGGACAGCTTCCTACGAGCAGTACTTC; CDR3aa: CASSIGTASYEQYF
abundance: -; v_gene: TRBV6-1; d_gene: -; j_gene: TRBJ1-2; CDR3nt: TGTGCCAGCAGTGAAACTCTGGTCGTCGGGGTGCACTATGGCTACACCTTC; CDR3aa: CASSETLVVGVHYGYTF
abundance: -; v_gene: TRBV6-5; d_gene: TRBD2; j_gene: TRBJ2-5; CDR3nt: TGTGCCAGCATCGGACTAGCGGGGGGGTCAGAGACCCAGTACTTC; CDR3aa: CASIGLAGGSETQYF
abundance: -; v_gene: TRBV5-8; d_gene: -; j_gene: TRBJ1-5; CDR3nt: TGTGCCAGCAGCCGAGATAGCAATCAGCCCCAGCATTTT; CDR3aa: CASSRDSNQPQHF
abundance: -; v_gene: TRBV12-3/TRBV12-4; d_gene: -; j_gene: TRBJ2-5; CDR3nt: TGTGCCAGCAGTTTTGGCGGGGAAGAGACCCAGTACTTC; CDR3aa: CASSFGGEETQYF
abundance: -; v_gene: TRBV25-1; d_gene: -; j_gene: TRBJ1-2; CDR3nt: TGTGCCAGCAGTGAACTTGGACAGTCCCATGGCTACACCTTC; CDR3aa: CASSELGQSHGYTF
abundance: -; v_gene: TRBV6-4; d_gene: -; j_gene: TRBJ1-4; CDR3nt: TGTGCCAGCAGTGACGGGGGCCCTTTCGATGAAAAACTGTTTTTT; CDR3aa: CASSDGGPFDEKLFF
abundance: -; v_gene: TRBV3-1/TRBV3-2; d_gene: -; j_gene: TRBJ2-1; CDR3nt: TGTGCCAGCAGCCAAACAGGGACCTACAATGAGCAGTTCTTC; CDR3aa: CASSQTGTYNEQFF
abundance: -; v_gene: TRBV28; d_gene: -; j_gene: TRBJ1-6; CDR3nt: TGTGCCAGCAGTTCAGAGCCGCAGGGGCTCAGTTCACCCCTCCACTTT; CDR3aa: CASSSEPQGLSSPLHF
abundance: -; v_gene: TRBV6-4; d_gene: -; j_gene: TRBJ2-2; CDR3nt: TGTGCCAGCAGTATTGCGGGGGCCACGAACACCGGGGAGCTGTTTTTT; CDR3aa: CASSIAGATNTGELFF
abundance: -; v_gene: TRBV19; d_gene: -; j_gene: TRBJ1-6; CDR3nt: TGTGCCAGTAGTATCGGCGCGGGAGGCAATTCACCCCTCCACTTT; CDR3aa: CASSIGAGGNSPLHF
abundance: -; v_gene: TRBV5-1; d_gene: TRBD2; j_gene: TRBJ2-5; CDR3nt: TGCGCCAGCAGCTTGGCAGCGGGGGTGGGCGAGACCCAGTACTTC; CDR3aa: CASSLAAGVGETQYF
abundance: few; v_gene: TRBV24-1; d_gene: TRBD1; j_gene: TRBJ2-3; CDR3nt: TGTGCCACCAGTGACCCCGGGACAGCAGATACGCAGTATTTT; CDR3aa: CATSDPGTADTQYF